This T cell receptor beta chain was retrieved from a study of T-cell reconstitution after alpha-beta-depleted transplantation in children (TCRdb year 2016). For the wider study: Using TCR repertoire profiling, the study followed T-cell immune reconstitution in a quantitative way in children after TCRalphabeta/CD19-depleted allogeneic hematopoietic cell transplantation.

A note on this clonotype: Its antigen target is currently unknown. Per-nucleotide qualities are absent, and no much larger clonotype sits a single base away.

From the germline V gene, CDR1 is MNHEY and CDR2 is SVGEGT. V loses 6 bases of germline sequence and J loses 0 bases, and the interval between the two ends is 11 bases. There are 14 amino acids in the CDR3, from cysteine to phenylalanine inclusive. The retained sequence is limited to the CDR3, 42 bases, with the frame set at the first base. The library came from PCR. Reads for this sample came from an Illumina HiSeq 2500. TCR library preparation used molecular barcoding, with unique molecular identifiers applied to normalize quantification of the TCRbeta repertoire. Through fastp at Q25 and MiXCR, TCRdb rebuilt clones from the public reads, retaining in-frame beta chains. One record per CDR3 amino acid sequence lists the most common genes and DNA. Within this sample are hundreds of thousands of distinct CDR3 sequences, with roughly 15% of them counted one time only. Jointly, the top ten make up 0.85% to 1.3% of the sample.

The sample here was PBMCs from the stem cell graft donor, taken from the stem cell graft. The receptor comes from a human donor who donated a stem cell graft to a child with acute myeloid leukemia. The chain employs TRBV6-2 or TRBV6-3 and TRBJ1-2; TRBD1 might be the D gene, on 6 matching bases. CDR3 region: CASRMDRANYGYTF. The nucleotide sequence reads TGTGCCAGCAGAATGGACAGAGCTAACTATGGCTACACCTTC.